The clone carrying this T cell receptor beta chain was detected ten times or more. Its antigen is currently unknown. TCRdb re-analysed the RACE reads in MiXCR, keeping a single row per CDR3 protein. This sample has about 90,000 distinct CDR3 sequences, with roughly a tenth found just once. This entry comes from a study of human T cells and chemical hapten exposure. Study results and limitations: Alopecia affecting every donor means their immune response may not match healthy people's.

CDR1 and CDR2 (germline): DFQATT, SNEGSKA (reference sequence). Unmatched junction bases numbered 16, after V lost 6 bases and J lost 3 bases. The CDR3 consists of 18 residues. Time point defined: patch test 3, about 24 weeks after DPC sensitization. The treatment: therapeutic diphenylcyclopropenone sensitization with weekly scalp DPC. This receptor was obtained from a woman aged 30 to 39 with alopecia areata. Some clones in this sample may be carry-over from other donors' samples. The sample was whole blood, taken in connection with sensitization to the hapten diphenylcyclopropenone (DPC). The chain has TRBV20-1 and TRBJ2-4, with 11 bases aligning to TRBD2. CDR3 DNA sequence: TGCAGTGCGAGTGGTCGTAGCGGGGGGGCCTTCGGCAAAAACATTCAGTACTTC. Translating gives CSASGRSGGAFGKNIQYF.